This TCR beta chain was recovered during a study of shared clonotypes between healthy human individuals (dated by TCRdb to the early 2020s). For the wider study: A few men and a couple of women, aged 18 to 49 years, made up the cohort. For each donor, CD4 naive and CD4 memory were each run on three plates, CD8 naive on two plates, and CD8 memory on one plate. Blood TCR repertoires of several healthy adults were deeply sequenced to estimate repertoire size and the extent of clonotype sharing between individuals. To increase sequencing depth and limit assay-specific biases, different laboratories used diverse techniques to prepare libraries and sequence TCR repertoires. Leukapheresis yielded between about 0.9 and 9 billion PBMCs per donor.

General study outcomes and caveats: Compared with non-shared clonotypes, the clonotypes found in all four sorted-subset donors had higher generation probabilities. Across four donors, around 5% of naive CD4, more than 3% of naive CD8, 2.3% of memory CD4, and about 0.4% of memory CD8 clonotypes were shared. Pairwise subsampling indicated that sequencing depth was expected to affect the degree of clonotype sharing among donors. Estimated clonotype richness was generally larger for naive than for memory subsets. Because the study included a small number of donors, the genetic and exposure-history diversity represented was limited. Even with the large sequencing depth, rarefaction of the sorted-subset datasets indicated that sequencing was incomplete. Sampling was restricted to blood, and TCR repertoires in tissue are likely to differ from TCR repertoires in blood.

As for this clone: Its antigen has not been determined. Within one base of it there is no much larger clone, and no base qualities were kept.

For the CD8 naive samples, CD45RO-negative cells were positively selected for CCR7, yielding a CD45RA+CCR7+ population from which TemRA cells were excluded. Donors were healthy HIV-negative adults with no recently reported acute infections or vaccinations. Only Caucasian adults living in Nashville, Tennessee, USA were represented among the donors. Blood was collected by leukapheresis, and PBMCs were isolated by Ficoll-Histopaque density gradient centrifugation and then cryopreserved in liquid nitrogen vapor phase. Purity and quantity of every magnetically sorted T cell population were checked by analytical flow cytometry. Each sorted fraction had its genomic DNA isolated and then quantified by UV absorbance on a Nanodrop 2000c. From the cysteine through the phenylalanine, the CDR3 covers 15 amino acids. Here the CDR3 DNA is all that survives: 45 bases in frame from base 1. Looking up the germline V gene yields CDR1 MNHNS and CDR2 SASEGT. V drops 0 bases and J drops 8 bases, leaving 15 bases in between.

Using the deep immunoSEQ assay, TCR CDR3 regions were amplified from genomic DNA by multiplex PCR. For each cell subset, the extracted genomic DNA was distributed evenly across all wells of several immunoSEQ 96-well plates, and each plate served as one replicate. Each replicate PCR for sorted subsets received about 0.2 ug genomic DNA, equal to about 30,000 T cell genomes. Purified libraries were measured with a Qubit 3.0 fluorometer, size-checked on a Bioanalyzer 2100, and measured again with the KAPA Library Quantification kit. A separate single-read 150-cycle Illumina NextSeq 550 flow cell was used to sequence each immunoSEQ 96-well plate. Per the source publication's procedure: Because the immunoSEQ output included only junctional sequences and no quality scores, the filtering could not be the same as the filtering used for full-length reads. Sequences were annotated with PyIR, a Python wrapper for IgBLAST v1.9, and V/J genes and CDR3 were assigned using IMGT germline references. Any read was removed if the V/J assignment was weak (E-value above 1e-6), the CDR3 was missing, or the read contained stop codons, out-of-frame junctions, or ambiguous translated residues. V3J clonotypes were defined as sequences sharing the same inferred V gene, J gene, and CDR3 amino acid sequence. Percentage overlap between repertoires was calculated by dividing the number of shared unique clonotypes by the size of the smaller repertoire. Three approaches were used to assess repertoire richness: RTK rarefaction, the Chao1 estimator, and Recon v2.1 estimates of unobserved clonotypes. OLGA was used to compute generation probabilities for all TCRbeta clonotypes that the gDNA method yielded from several donors. TCRdb took over this immuneACCESS table, retaining in-frame rearrangements with V and J assigned. Such tables are incomplete; in checked studies, under half of the missing clones stem from an unresolved V gene, and the remainder is unexplained. The V and J calls and the clone size are those of that table, but D and trimming were determined from the DNA. The sample profile shows under 2,000,000 clones; roughly 94% of them were found once. The top ten clones comprise 1.2% of the sample.

In this chain, TRBV6-1 is recombined with TRBJ2-3; the D gene lacks a confident call. The receptor was derived from a man aged 18 to 30 in good health. The sequenced sample consisted of naive CD8+ T cells sorted from blood. The cell subset or site label, as the study defines it: CD45RA+CCR7+. The nucleotide sequence is given as TGTGCCAGCAGTGAAGCGGGTCTTAACCTAGGTACGCAGTATTTT. This encodes CASSEAGLNLGTQYF.